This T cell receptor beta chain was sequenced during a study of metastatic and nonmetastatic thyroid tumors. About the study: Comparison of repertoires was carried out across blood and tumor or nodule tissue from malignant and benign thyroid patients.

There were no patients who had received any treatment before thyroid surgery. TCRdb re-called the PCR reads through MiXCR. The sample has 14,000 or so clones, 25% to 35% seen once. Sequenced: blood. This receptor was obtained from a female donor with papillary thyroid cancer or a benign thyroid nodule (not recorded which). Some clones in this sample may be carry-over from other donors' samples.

CDR3 sequence (DNA): TGTGCCAGCAGTTACTCAACCGGGACAGGAAATTCACCCCTCCACTTT. Its translation: CASSYSTGTGNSPLHF. The chain has TRBV6-5 and TRBJ1-6, with TRBD1 matching 8 bases. From germline, CDR1 is MNHEY and CDR2 SVGAGI. With 0 bases clipped from V and 7 bases from J, the junction kept 5 bases outside the gene matches. The CDR3 length is 16 residues.